This T cell receptor (beta chain) was identified in a study of identical twins. Study-level points and caveats: Whereas memory repertoires showed no such difference, abundant cord blood beta clonotypes carried fewer insertions.

Note on this clonotype: The antigen is not known.

The trim removed 1 base at V and 3 bases at J, leaving 13 bases unmatched. The CDR3 is made up of 18 amino acids. Per the germline V gene, CDR1 is LGHDT and CDR2 is YNNKEL (reference sequence). Unique molecular identifiers were in the cDNA, with template-switch universal primer binding. TCRdb used MiXCR to reprocess the 5' RACE reads, holding one entry per CDR3 protein. The sample has 1.5 million to 2 million distinct CDR3 sequences, more than 30% seen once. This clonotype originated in a newborn girl in good health. The V gene is TRBV3-1, the J gene TRBJ2-7; 9 nucleotides align to TRBD2. The sequencing sample was made of cord blood. The CDR3 here is CASSQVVPALAGFYEQYF. For the CDR3, the DNA is TGTGCCAGCAGCCAAGTAGTCCCGGCACTAGCGGGCTTCTACGAGCAGTACTTC.